This note documents a single T cell receptor (beta chain) sequence. Its antigen is currently unknown. Amplification yielded TCR beta CDR3 regions, with RNA transcripts as the source. First-round RT-PCR with HTBI primers amplified the TCR CDR3 region. Using its own MiXCR run on the multiplex PCR reads, TCRdb lists one record per CDR3 protein. Among roughly 380,000 distinct CDR3 sequences, around 14% were seen once, and the ten largest hold approximately 9.9%. Uncontrolled infection, other autoimmune disease, pregnancy or lactation disqualified patients from enrolment. The diagnoses drew upon clinical symptoms, serum thyroxine and TRAb, thyroid ultrasound and orbital computed tomography. This sample is part of a study of T cells in Graves' hyperthyroidism and ophthalmopathy. V dropped 5 bases and J dropped 10; count of bases not matched to a gene: 11. CDR1 is DFQATT, CDR2 SNEGSKA, per germline (reference sequence). CDR3 length: 15 amino acids.

General study points: In the blood, most expanded thyroid clonotypes above 0.001 appeared as well. Before onset, ophthalmopathy was predicted by the model a median around 6.5 months earlier.

V gene TRBV20-1 combines with J gene TRBJ2-1; 13 nucleotides line up with TRBD2. The TCR sequence derives from a woman aged 55-69 years with Graves' hyperthyroidism. Material for sequencing was blood. In DNA, the CDR3 is TGCAGTGCTGAAACCGGGACTAGCGGGATCAGGGAGCAGTTCTTC. It codes for CSAETGTSGIREQFF.